The T cell receptor beta chain under discussion was sequenced for a study of cytomegalovirus exposure and HLA in healthy donors. Study outcomes and limitations: Reports credit the classifier with highly specific, highly sensitive diagnosis of cytomegalovirus status. About 87% or about 30% of the time was how often most TCR beta V segments were productive, according to an earlier analysis. One variant, a missense change in DCLRE1C, was linked in a later analysis to TCR beta V- and J-gene trimming.

Regarding donors, all were healthy bone marrow donors. Details on this clone: Its antigen is as yet unknown.

The primer mix had 60 Vbeta and 13 Jbeta primers. This table comes from immunoSEQ multiplex PCR, and its TCRdb copy is limited to in-frame clones, with some not included. The table records about 150,000 clones, about four fifths of them present only once. The germline V and J ends were trimmed by 6 bases and 5 bases, with 11 bases remaining between them. The CDR3 runs to 13 residues. Per the germline V gene, CDR1 is MNHEY and CDR2 is SVGAGI. The gene calls are TRBV6-5 and TRBJ1-3; the D is unclear. This TCR was sampled from a man aged 25 to 40 in good health and CMV-seropositive. Material for sequencing was PBMCs. In DNA, the CDR3 is TGTGCCAGCAGCCCCGTCCCTCGAAACACCATATATTTT. This encodes CASSPVPRNTIYF.